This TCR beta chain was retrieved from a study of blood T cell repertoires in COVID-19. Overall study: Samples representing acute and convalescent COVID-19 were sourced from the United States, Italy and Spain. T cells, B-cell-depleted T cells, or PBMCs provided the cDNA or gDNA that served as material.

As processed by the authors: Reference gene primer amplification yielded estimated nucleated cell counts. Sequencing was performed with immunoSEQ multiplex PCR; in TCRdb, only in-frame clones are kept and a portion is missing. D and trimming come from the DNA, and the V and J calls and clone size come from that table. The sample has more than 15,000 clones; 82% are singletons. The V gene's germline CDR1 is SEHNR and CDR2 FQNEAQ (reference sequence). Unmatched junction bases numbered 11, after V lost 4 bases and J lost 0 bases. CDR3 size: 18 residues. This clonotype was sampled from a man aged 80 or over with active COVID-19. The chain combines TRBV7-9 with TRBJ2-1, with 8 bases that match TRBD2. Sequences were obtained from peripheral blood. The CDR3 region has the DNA TGTGCCAGCAGCTCGCCAGCGGGAGCTCGGGGCTCCTACAATGAGCAGTTCTTC. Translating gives CASSSPAGARGSYNEQFF.